These T cell receptor beta chains were read from a single sample in a study of blood T cell repertoires in COVID-19. Profiling relied on immunoSEQ multiplex PCR, and the TCRdb table lists in-frame clones only, not all of them. The sample has about 100,000 clones; roughly 92% are singletons. Sequenced sample: peripheral blood. The origin of the receptors is a man in his 70s with acute or convalescent COVID-19. Both conserved end residues are part of each CDR3. D genes are given only for firm matches. Clone size is given for some rows only: seen once, a few or many times, or a class if the clone is expanded.

CDR3nt: TGTGCCGCAACAGGGAGGGGGGGTTCTCCCCAGCATTTT
CDR3aa: CAATGRGGSPQHF
abundance: .
j_gene: TRBJ1-5
d_gene: .
v_gene: TRBV6-5

CDR3nt: TGTGCCAGCAGTTCCCTTAGCGGGGGAGTCGAGACCCAGTACTTC
CDR3aa: CASSSLSGGVETQYF
abundance: .
j_gene: TRBJ2-5
d_gene: TRBD2
v_gene: TRBV6-5

CDR3nt: TGTGCCAGCAGCGTGTCCTACCCGAACACTGAAGCTTTCTTT
CDR3aa: CASSVSYPNTEAFF
abundance: once
j_gene: TRBJ1-1
d_gene: .
v_gene: TRBV7-9

CDR3nt: TGTGCCAGCAGCCAAGGAGGCCTCGAGCAGTACTTC
CDR3aa: CASSQGGLEQYF
abundance: .
j_gene: TRBJ2-7
d_gene: .
v_gene: TRBV21-1

CDR3nt: TGCAGTGCTAGTCGGCGGGAGAGGGAGACCCAGTACTTC
CDR3aa: CSASRRERETQYF
abundance: .
j_gene: TRBJ2-5
d_gene: TRBD2
v_gene: TRBV20-1

CDR3nt: TGTGCCAGCAGCTTGTGGCGGACAGGGGACGCTGAAGCTTTCTTT
CDR3aa: CASSLWRTGDAEAFF
abundance: .
j_gene: TRBJ1-1
d_gene: TRBD1
v_gene: TRBV5-4

CDR3nt: TGTGCCAGCAGTTACGGGCCCCCAGGTGAAGCTTTCTTT
CDR3aa: CASSYGPPGEAFF
abundance: .
j_gene: TRBJ1-1
d_gene: .
v_gene: TRBV6-5

CDR3nt: TGCGCCAGCATTCGAAGTGAGGGCATGAACACTGAAGCTTTCTTT
CDR3aa: CASIRSEGMNTEAFF
abundance: .
j_gene: TRBJ1-1
d_gene: .
v_gene: TRBV5-1

CDR3nt: TGTGCCAGTAGTATGACTAGCGGGATGGGTGAGCAGTTCTTC
CDR3aa: CASSMTSGMGEQFF
abundance: .
j_gene: TRBJ2-1
d_gene: TRBD2
v_gene: TRBV19

CDR3nt: TGTGCCAGCCAAACAGACGGTTCCTATAATTCACCCCTCCACTTT
CDR3aa: CASQTDGSYNSPLHF
abundance: .
j_gene: TRBJ1-6
d_gene: .
v_gene: TRBV19

CDR3nt: TGCGCCAGCAGCCTTGGCGGGGGAGCGTACACTAGCACAGATACGCAGTATTTT
CDR3aa: CASSLGGGAYTSTDTQYF
abundance: .
j_gene: TRBJ2-3
d_gene: TRBD2
v_gene: TRBV4-1

CDR3nt: TGTGCCATCAGGCCGGGACAGGGAGGCTCACCCCTCCACTTT
CDR3aa: CAIRPGQGGSPLHF
abundance: .
j_gene: TRBJ1-6
d_gene: TRBD1
v_gene: TRBV10-3